This T cell receptor beta chain derives from a study of cytomegalovirus exposure and HLA in healthy donors. PCR employed 60 Vbeta and 13 Jbeta primers. The assay was immunoSEQ multiplex PCR, and TCRdb's table has in-frame clones only and misses some. The table lists some 200,000 clones, around 75% of them singletons. Trimming removed 4 bases from V and 4 bases from J; junction bases left unmatched: 5. CDR1 and CDR2 (germline): LNHDA, SQIVND (reference sequence). This CDR3 region has 14 residues. This receptor was taken from a female donor in good health and CMV-seronegative. The chain joins TRBV19 to TRBJ2-5; 8 bases map to TRBD2. Specimen: PBMCs. This CDR3 reads CASSRLAGRETQYF. CDR3 nucleotide sequence: TGTGCCAGTAGTAGATTAGCGGGACGAGAGACCCAGTACTTC. Full variable domain (outside the CDR3, taken from reference TRBV19 and TRBJ2-5): DGGITQSPKYLFRKEGQNVTLSCEQNLNHDAMYWYRQDPGQGLRLIYYSQIVNDFQKGDIAEGYSVSREKKESFPLTVTSAQKNPTAFYLCASSRLAGRETQYFGPGTRLLVL.